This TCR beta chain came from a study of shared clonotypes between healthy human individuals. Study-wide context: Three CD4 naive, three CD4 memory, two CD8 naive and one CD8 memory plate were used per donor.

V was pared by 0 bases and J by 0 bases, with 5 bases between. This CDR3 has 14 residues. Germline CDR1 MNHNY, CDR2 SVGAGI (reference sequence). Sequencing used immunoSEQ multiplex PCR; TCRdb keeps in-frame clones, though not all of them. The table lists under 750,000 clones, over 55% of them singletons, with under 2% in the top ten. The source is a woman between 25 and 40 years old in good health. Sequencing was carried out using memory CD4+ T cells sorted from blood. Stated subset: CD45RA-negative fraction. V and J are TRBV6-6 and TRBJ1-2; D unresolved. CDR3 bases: TGTGCCAGCAGTTACTCTGCAGCTAACTATGGCTACACCTTC. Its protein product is CASSYSAANYGYTF.